Listed below are T cell receptor beta chains from one sample, sequenced in a study of a mutant IDH1 vaccine in newly diagnosed glioma. Their specific antigens are unknown. TCRdb's table, derived via immunoSEQ multiplex PCR, lists solely in-frame clones and lacks some. The sample contains around 31,000 clones, approximately 53% of which appear only once. The sample was PBMCs, taken from a glioma patient whose treatment included an IDH1 peptide vaccine. Receptors were obtained from a woman between 18 and 29 years old with glioma. Each CDR3 is given with its conserved first and last residue. A D gene is named only where the DNA matches it firmly. Size is omitted from some rows. Given values are once, few, many or a class for expanded clones.

>15|TRBV4-3|NA|NA|TRBJ2-1
CASSQDPGSYNEQFF
TGCGCCAGCAGCCAAGATCCCGGGTCCTACAATGAGCAGTTCTTC
>14|TRBV27|NA|NA|TRBJ1-5
CASSLGPGNQPQHF
TGTGCCAGCAGTTTAGGTCCGGGCAATCAGCCCCAGCATTTT
>13|TRBV18|NA|NA|TRBJ2-3
CASSSIGADTQYF
TGTGCCAGCTCATCCATTGGGGCAGATACGCAGTATTTT
>16|TRBV27|NA|NA|TRBJ2-1
CASSFSHPQGRNEQFF
TGTGCCAGCAGTTTCTCGCACCCCCAGGGTAGGAATGAGCAGTTCTTC
>14|TRBV7-9|NA|NA|TRBJ1-6
CASSLDGYNSPLHF
TGTGCCAGCAGCTTAGACGGATATAATTCACCCCTCCACTTT
>14|TRBV7-9|NA|NA|TRBJ2-2
CASSPWTVTGELFF
TGTGCCAGCAGCCCCTGGACAGTTACCGGGGAGCTGTTTTTT
>15|TRBV4-1|NA|NA|TRBJ2-3
CASSQGVLPADTQYF
TGCGCCAGCAGCCAAGGAGTACTCCCCGCAGATACGCAGTATTTT
>12|TRBV29-1|NA|NA|TRBJ1-1
CSVETFNTEAFF
TGCAGCGTTGAAACTTTCAACACTGAAGCTTTCTTT
>17|TRBV19|NA|NA|TRBJ1-5
CASSERPGEKGNQPQHF
TGTGCCAGTAGTGAGCGTCCAGGGGAAAAAGGCAATCAGCCCCAGCATTTT
>14|TRBV7-9|NA|NA|TRBJ2-7
CASSPQGATYEQYF
TGTGCCAGCAGCCCCCAAGGGGCGACCTACGAGCAGTACTTC
>17|TRBV14|once|NA|TRBJ2-1
CASSHKNKASSYNEQFF
TGTGCCAGCAGCCATAAGAACAAGGCTAGCTCCTACAATGAGCAGTTCTTC
>14|TRBV25-1|few|NA|TRBJ1-6
CASRSRDTNSPLHF
TGTGCCAGTAGGTCCCGGGACACTAATTCACCCCTCCACTTT
>14|TRBV5-1|NA|NA|TRBJ2-2
CASSLGWDTGELFF
TGCGCCAGCAGCTTGGGCTGGGACACCGGGGAGCTGTTTTTT
>12|TRBV29-1|NA|NA|TRBJ2-1
CSVEREYNEQFF
TGCAGCGTTGAGAGGGAGTACAATGAGCAGTTCTTC
>12|TRBV2|few|NA|TRBJ2-2
CASSEVSGELFF
TGTGCCAGCAGTGAAGTATCCGGGGAGCTGTTTTTT
>12|TRBV29-1|NA|NA|TRBJ2-2
CSVEGGAGELFF
TGCAGCGTTGAAGGAGGAGCCGGGGAGCTGTTTTTT
>14|TRBV19|NA|NA|TRBJ1-4
CASDNSGLNEKLFF
TGTGCCAGCGATAACTCGGGGCTGAATGAAAAACTGTTTTTT
>16|TRBV19|NA|TRBD1|TRBJ2-7
CASSIAPPGGDYEQYF
TGTGCCAGTAGTATAGCCCCCCCAGGGGGAGACTACGAGCAGTACTTC
>15|TRBV9|NA|NA|TRBJ2-3
CASSVVDSLTDTQYF
TGTGCCAGCAGCGTAGTAGACTCTCTCACAGATACGCAGTATTTT
>15|TRBV5-6|NA|TRBD1|TRBJ1-2
CASSIRQGLGRGYTF
TGTGCCAGCAGCATACGACAGGGCCTCGGACGAGGCTACACCTTC